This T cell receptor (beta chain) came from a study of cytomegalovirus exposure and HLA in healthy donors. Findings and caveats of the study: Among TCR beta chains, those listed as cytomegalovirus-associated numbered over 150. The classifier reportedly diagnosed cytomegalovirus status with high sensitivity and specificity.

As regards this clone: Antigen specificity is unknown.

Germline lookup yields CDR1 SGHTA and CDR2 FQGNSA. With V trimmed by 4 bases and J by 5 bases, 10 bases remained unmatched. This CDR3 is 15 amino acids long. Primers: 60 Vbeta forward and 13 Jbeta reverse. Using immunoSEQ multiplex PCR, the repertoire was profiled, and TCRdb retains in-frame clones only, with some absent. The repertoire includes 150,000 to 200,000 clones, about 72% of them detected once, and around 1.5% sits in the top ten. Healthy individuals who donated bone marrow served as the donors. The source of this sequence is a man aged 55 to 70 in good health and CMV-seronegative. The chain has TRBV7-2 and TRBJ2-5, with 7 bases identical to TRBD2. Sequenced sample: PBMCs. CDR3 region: CASSSGGLVRETQYF. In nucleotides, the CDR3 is TGTGCCAGCAGCTCCGGCGGACTAGTTCGGGAGACCCAGTACTTC.